Sequencing of this TCR beta chain was carried out in a study of identical twins (dated by TCRdb to 2016 to 2017). A note on the overall study: To test whether fetal clonotypes persist, this study deep-sequenced TCR alpha and beta repertoires from monozygotic twins, from unrelated adults of various ages, and from cord blood. To rule out contamination, replicate twin experiments were performed at different times with different library preparation protocols. The full study reports these points: Abundant cord blood beta clonotypes carried fewer insertions; young adult naive repertoires showed a weaker similar trend, while memory repertoires showed none. Invariant T cells such as MAIT and iNKT could partly confound zero-insertion analyses, though diverse VJ usage argued against this for most clonotypes. Because the same donors could not be followed over many years, the conclusions depended on cross-sectional statistical analysis. In monozygotic twins, recombination models systematically underestimated out-of-frame TCR alpha sharing, but the models matched the sharing seen between unrelated individuals. Out-of-frame TCR alpha sequences shared between twins showed an excess of low generation-probability sequences compared with coincidental sharing between unrelated individuals. The excess sharing between twins in beta out-of-frame sequences was weaker because fewer shared sequences reduced the signal-to-noise ratio.

All donors were healthy Caucasians. Library preparation used 5' RACE. For sequencing, an Illumina HiSeq 2000 was employed. Template switching added a universal primer binding site, and the final cDNA carried a unique molecular identifier that allowed TCR cDNA molecules to be counted accurately. Specific primers in the conserved constant-segment region were used to synthesize first-strand cDNA for TCR alpha and beta chains. To control for contamination, each cDNA library was double barcoded with a SMART-Mk sample barcode plus Illumina barcodes. TruSeq adapter sequences, together with Illumina sample barcodes, were added in two successive PCR steps. The TCR alpha and beta cDNA libraries were sequenced on the Illumina HiSeq platform using custom primers. The study's own analysis went as follows. Raw reads were processed with MiGEC to extract unique molecular identifiers, and MiXCR was used to determine CDR3 positions. Recombination models were inferred per individual with the repgenHMM and IGoR tools using an EM algorithm. The analysis of shared clonotypes was done with the tcR package in R, with sharing normalized by the product of cloneset sizes. To study raw recombination without the effects of thymic and clonal selection, out-of-frame nonproductive sequences were analyzed. Using fastp trimming at Q25 and MiXCR clonotype assembly, TCRdb reanalyzed the public sequencing data and kept in-frame beta chains. Rows are unified per CDR3 protein, each entry keeping the most common DNA and genes. The V and J calls come from TCRdb's annotation, not from the publication. The sample contains 1.5 million to 2 million distinct CDR3 sequences, less than 40% of them found a single time. The top ten clonotypes cover 0.27% of the sample.

The cysteine opens and the phenylalanine closes a CDR3 of 12 amino acids. Of the read, only the CDR3 DNA is kept; its 36 bases are in frame from base 1. The germline V gene yields SQVTM for CDR1 and ANQGSEA for CDR2. Germline trimming amounts to 6 bases on V and 3 bases on J, with 4 as the count of junction bases outside the gene matches. This clonotype has a count of ten or more. Its binding antigen is unknown. Per-base qualities were not stored, and no clone one base away is much larger. This receptor was obtained from a newborn girl in good health. The chain links TRBV29-1 with TRBJ2-7, and 8 junction bases match TRBD1. Sequenced: cord blood. CDR3 region: CSVTDRVYEQYF. The DNA sequence is TGCAGCGTCACGGACAGGGTCTACGAGCAGTACTTC.